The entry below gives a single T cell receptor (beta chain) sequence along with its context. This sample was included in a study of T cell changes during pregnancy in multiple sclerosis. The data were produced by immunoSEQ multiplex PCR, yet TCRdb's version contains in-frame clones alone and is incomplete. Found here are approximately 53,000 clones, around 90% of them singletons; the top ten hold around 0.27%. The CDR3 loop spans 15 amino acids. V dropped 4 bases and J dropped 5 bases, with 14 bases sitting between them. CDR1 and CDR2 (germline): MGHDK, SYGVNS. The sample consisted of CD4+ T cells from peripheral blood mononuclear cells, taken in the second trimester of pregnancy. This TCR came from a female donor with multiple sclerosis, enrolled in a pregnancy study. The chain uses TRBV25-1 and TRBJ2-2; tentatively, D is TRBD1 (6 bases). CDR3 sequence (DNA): TGTGCCAGCAGTGGGGTACAGGGTTATACCGGGGAGCTGTTTTTT. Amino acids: CASSGVQGYTGELFF. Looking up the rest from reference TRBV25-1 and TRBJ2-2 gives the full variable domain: EADIYQTPRYLVIGTGKKITLECSQTMGHDKMYWYQQDPGMELHLIHYSYGVNSTEKGDLSSESTVSRIRTEHFPLTLESARPSHTSQYLCASSGVQGYTGELFFGEGSRLTVL.